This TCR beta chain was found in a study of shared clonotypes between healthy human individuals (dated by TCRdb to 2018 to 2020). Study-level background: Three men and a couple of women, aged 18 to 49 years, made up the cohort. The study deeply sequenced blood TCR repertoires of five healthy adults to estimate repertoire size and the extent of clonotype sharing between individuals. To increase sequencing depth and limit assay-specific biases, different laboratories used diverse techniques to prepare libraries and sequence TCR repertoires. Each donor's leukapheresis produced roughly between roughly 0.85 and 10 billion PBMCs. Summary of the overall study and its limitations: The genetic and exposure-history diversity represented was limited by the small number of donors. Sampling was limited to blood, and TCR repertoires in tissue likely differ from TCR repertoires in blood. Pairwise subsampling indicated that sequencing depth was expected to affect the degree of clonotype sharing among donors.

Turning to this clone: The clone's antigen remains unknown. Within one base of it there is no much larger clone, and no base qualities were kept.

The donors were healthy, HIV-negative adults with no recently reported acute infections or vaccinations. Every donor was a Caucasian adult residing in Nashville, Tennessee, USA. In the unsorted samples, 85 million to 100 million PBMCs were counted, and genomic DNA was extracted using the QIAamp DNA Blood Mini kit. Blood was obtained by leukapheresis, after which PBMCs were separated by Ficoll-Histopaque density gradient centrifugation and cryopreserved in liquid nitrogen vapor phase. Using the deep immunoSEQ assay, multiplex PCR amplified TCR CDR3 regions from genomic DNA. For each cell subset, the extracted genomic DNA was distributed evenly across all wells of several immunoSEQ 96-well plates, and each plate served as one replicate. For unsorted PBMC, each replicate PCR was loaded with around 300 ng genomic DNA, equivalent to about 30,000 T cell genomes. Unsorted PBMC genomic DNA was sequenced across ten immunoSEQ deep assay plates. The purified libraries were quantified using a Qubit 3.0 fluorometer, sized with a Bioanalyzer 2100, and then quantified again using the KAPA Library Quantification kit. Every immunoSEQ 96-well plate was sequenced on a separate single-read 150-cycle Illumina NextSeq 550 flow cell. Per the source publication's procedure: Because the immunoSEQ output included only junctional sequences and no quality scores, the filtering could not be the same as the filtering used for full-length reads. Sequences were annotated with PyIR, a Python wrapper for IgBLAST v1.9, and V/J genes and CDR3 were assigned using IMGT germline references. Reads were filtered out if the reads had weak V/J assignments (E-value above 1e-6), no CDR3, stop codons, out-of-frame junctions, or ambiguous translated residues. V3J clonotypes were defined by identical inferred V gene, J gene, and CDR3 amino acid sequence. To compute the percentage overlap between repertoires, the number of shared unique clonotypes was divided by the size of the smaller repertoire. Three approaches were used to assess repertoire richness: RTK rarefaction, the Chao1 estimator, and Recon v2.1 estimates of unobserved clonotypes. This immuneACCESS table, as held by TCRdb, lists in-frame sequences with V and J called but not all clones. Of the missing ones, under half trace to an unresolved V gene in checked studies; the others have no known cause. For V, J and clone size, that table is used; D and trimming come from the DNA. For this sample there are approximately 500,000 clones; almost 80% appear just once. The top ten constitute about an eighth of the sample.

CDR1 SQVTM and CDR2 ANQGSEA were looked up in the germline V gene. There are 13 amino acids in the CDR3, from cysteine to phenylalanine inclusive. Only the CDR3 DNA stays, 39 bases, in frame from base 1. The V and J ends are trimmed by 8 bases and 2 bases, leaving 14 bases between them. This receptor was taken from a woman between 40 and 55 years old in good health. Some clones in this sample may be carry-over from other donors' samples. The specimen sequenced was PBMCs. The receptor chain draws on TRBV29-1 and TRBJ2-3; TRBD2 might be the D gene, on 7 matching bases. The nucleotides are TGCAGCTCCCGGGGGGCCAACACAGATACGCAGTATTTT. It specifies CSSRGANTDTQYF.